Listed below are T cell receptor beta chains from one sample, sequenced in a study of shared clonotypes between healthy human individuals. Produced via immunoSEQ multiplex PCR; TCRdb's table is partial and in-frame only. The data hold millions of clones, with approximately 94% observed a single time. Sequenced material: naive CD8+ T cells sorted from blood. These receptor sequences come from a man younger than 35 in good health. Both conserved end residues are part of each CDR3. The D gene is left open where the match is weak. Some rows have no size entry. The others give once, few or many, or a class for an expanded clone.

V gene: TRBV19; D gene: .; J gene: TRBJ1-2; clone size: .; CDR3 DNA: TGTGCCAGTAGTATGGGGCGCTATGGCTACACCTTC; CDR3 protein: CASSMGRYGYTF
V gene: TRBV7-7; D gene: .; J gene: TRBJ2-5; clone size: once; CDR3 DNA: TGTGCTAGCAGCCCACCCGGGGGGCGTGAGTCAGAGACCCAGTACTTC; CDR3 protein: CASSPPGGRESETQYF
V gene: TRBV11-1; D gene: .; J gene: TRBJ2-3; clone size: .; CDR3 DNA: TGTGCCAGCACAGGGGGGGAAGATACGCAGTATTTT; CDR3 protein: CASTGGEDTQYF
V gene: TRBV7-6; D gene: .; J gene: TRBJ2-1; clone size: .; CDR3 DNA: TGTGCCAGCAGCTTAGCGGGGGGACGGTACAATGAGCAGTTCTTC; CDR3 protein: CASSLAGGRYNEQFF
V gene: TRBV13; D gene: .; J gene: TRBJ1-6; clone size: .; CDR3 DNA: TGTGCCAGCAGCGTCCGGGACACGAGCTCCTATAATTCACCCCTCCACTTT; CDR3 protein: CASSVRDTSSYNSPLHF
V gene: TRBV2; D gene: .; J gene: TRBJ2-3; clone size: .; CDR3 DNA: TGTGCCAGCAGTCCCCAACCAATGGGTAATACGCAGTATTTT; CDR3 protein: CASSPQPMGNTQYF
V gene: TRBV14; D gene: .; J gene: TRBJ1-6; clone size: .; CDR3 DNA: TGTGCCAGCAGCCCGGGGACCCTACCCCTCCACTTT; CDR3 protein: CASSPGTLPLHF
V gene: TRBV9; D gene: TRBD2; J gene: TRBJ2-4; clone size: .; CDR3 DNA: TGTGCCAGCAGCTTTGATAGCGGGAGTTTAAACATTCAGTACTTC; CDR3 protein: CASSFDSGSLNIQYF
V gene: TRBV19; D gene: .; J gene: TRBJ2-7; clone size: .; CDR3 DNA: TGTGCCAGTAGTATAGGTAGGGGCGACCACGAGCAGTACTTC; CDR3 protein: CASSIGRGDHEQYF
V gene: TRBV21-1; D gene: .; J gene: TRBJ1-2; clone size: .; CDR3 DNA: TGTGCCAGCAGCACAAACAGGGCTAACTATGGCTACACCTTC; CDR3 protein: CASSTNRANYGYTF
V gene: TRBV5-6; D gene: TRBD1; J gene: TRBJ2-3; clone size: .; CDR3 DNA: TGTGCCAGCAGTGTACGGGACAGAATATTCACAGATACGCAGTATTTT; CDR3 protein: CASSVRDRIFTDTQYF
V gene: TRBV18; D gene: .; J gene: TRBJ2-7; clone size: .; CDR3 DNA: TGTGCCAGCTCACCACCTTACGGGATGAGCTACGAGCAGTACTTC; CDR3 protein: CASSPPYGMSYEQYF
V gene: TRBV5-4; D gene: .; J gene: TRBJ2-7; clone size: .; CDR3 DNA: TGTGCCAGCAGCGCCGTCGGACTAATGGCCTACGAGCAGTACTTC; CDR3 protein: CASSAVGLMAYEQYF
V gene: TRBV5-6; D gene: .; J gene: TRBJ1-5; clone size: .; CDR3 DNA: TGTGCCAGCAGCTTGTATGCGGGACACAATAGCAATCAGCCCCAGCATTTT; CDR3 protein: CASSLYAGHNSNQPQHF
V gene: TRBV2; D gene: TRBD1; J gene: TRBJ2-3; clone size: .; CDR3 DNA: TGTGCCAGCAGTGGGTCCGGGACAGGCTCTAGCACAGATACGCAGTATTTT; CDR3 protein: CASSGSGTGSSTDTQYF
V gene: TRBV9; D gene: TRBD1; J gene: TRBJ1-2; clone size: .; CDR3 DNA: TGTGCCAGCAGCGAGGGGACAGTCACATATGGCTACACCTTC; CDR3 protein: CASSEGTVTYGYTF
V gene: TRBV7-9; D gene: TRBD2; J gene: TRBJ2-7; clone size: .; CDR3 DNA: TGTGCCAGCAGCCCACGGTTAGCGGGAGATAGGTCCTACGAGCAGTACTTC; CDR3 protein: CASSPRLAGDRSYEQYF
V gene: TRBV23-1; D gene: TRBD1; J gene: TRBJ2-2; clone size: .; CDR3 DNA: TGCGCCAGCGGAACAGGGGTGCTGTTTTTT; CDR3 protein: CASGTGVLFF
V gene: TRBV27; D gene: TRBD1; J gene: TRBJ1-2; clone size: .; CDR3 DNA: TGTGCCAGCAGTTATGGGGTAGGGACAGTGGATGGCTACACCTTC; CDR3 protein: CASSYGVGTVDGYTF
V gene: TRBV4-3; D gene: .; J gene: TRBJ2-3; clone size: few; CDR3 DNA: TGCGCCAGCAGCCAAGACTCGGTATCAGATACGCAGTATTTT; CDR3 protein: CASSQDSVSDTQYF
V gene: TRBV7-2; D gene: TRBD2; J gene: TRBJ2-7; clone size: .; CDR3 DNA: TGTGCCAGCAGCTTAGATCTGCGGGAGGGGTGGCACGAGCAGTACTTC; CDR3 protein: CASSLDLREGWHEQYF
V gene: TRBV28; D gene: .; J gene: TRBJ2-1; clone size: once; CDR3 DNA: TGTGCCAGCAGTTTATTATCGACAGGACTCCTTGGGGATGAGCAGTTCTTC; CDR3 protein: CASSLLSTGLLGDEQFF
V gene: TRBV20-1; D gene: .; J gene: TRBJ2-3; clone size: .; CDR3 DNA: TGCAGTGCTAGAGTGGGGCAGTATTTT; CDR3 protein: CSARVGQYF
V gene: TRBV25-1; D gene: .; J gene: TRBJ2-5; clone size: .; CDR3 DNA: TGTGCCAGCAGCCGGGACCCTCGGGAGGAGACCCAGTACTTC; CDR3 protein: CASSRDPREETQYF
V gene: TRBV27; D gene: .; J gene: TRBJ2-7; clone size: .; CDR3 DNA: TGTGCCAGCAGTTCCGGGACTCACTACGAGCAGTACTTC; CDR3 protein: CASSSGTHYEQYF
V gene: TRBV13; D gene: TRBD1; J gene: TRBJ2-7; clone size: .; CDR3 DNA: TGTGCCAGCAGCTCCGGGACAGGGCGGTACGAGCAGTACTTC; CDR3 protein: CASSSGTGRYEQYF
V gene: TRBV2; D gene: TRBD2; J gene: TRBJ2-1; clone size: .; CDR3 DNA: TGTGCCAGCCAAGCGGGAGTCATCTCCTACAATGAGCAGTTCTTC; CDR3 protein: CASQAGVISYNEQFF
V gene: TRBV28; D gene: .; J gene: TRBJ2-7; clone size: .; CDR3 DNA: TGTGCCAGCAGGGCAGGGATTCCCTACGAGCAGTACTTC; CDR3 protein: CASRAGIPYEQYF
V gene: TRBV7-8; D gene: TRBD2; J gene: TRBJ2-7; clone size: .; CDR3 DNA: TGTGCCAGCAGCCCAGCGGGATTTTACGAGCAGTACTTC; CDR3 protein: CASSPAGFYEQYF
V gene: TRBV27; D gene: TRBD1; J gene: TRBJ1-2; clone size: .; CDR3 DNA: TGTGCCAGCAGCCTCCTTCAGGGGGCATCTAACTATGGCTACACCTTC; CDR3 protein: CASSLLQGASNYGYTF
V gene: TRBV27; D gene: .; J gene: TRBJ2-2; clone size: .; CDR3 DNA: TGTGCCAGCAGTTTATGGGCAGGGGCGAACACCGGGGAGCTGTTTTTT; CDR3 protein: CASSLWAGANTGELFF
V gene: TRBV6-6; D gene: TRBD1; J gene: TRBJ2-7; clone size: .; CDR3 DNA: TGTGCCAGCAGTTTTTACAGGGGCCCCTACGAGCAGTACTTC; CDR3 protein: CASSFYRGPYEQYF
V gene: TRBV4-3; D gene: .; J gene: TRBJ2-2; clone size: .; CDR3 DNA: TGCGCCAGCAGCCCCGAGGGGACCTTGAACACCGGGGAGCTGTTTTTT; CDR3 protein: CASSPEGTLNTGELFF
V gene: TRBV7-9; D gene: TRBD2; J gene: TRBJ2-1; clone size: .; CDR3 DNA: TGTGCCAGCAGCGAACTAGCGGGAGGAGACAATGAGCAGTTCTTC; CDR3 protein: CASSELAGGDNEQFF
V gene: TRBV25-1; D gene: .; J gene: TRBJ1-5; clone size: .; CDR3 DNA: TGTGCCAGCAGGGCGGAATCCGGGCATAGCAATCAGCCCCAGCATTTT; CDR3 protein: CASRAESGHSNQPQHF
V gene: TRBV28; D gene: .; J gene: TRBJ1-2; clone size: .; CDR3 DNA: TGTGCCAGCAGGGTGGCAGGGGAGATCTATGGCTACACCTTC; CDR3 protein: CASRVAGEIYGYTF
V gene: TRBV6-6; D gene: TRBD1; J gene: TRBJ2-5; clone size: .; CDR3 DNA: TGTGCCAGCAGTCTCGGGACAGGGTACGAAGAGACCCAGTACTTC; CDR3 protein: CASSLGTGYEETQYF
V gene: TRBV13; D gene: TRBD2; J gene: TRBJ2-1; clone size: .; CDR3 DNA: TGTGCCAGCAGCTGGCAGGCGGAGCGGGGGGCCGGTGAGCAGTTCTTC; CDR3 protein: CASSWQAERGAGEQFF
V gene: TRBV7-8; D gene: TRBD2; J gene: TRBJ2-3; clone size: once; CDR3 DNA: TGTGCCAGCAGCTCTCGACTAGCGGGTGACACAGATACGCAGTATTTT; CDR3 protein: CASSSRLAGDTDTQYF
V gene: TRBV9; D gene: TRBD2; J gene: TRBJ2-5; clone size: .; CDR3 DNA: TGTGCCAGCAGCGTAGATTTTAGCGGGGGGAACCAAGAGACCCAGTACTTC; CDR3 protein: CASSVDFSGGNQETQYF
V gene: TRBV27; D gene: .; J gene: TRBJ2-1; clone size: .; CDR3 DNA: TGTGCCAGCAGTTTAACTACTTCCTACAATGAGCAGTTCTTC; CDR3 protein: CASSLTTSYNEQFF